The entry below gives a single TCR beta chain sequence along with its context. Its antigen is unidentified. Germline V lookup: CDR1 SGDLS, CDR2 YYNGEE. V lost 3 bases and J lost 3, with 15 bases in between. CDR3 length: 15 amino acids. The data were obtained in a study of CD8 T cells in ankylosing spondylitis. Whole-study results and caveats: Disease-linked clones reportedly concentrated significantly in matched ankylosing spondylitis synovial fluid.

In making TCR beta libraries, quantitative 5'-RACE with molecular barcodes was used. TCRdb independently ran MiXCR on the 5' RACE reads; one entry per CDR3 protein. The profile covers 340,000 or so distinct CDR3 sequences, with around 15% appearing a single time and 0.85% to 1.4% taken by the ten largest. The chain joins TRBV9 to TRBJ2-5; perhaps TRBD2 as D (6 bases). The source is a male donor with ankylosing spondylitis or in good health (not recorded which). The sequencing input was blood, either unsorted or a sorted T cell fraction (not recorded which). This CDR3 reads CASSAGLTPEETQYF. In DNA form, the CDR3 reads TGTGCCAGCAGCGCGGGACTGACCCCGGAAGAGACCCAGTACTTC.